The clone carrying this TCR beta chain was observed a handful of times. The target antigen is unknown. The CDR3 runs to 16 residues. With 3 bases removed from V and 0 bases from J, the gap between germline ends came to 15 bases. Germline-derived CDR1 and CDR2 are DFQATT and SNEGSKA (reference sequence). These data are taken from a study of identical twins. Findings and limits, study-wide: Analyses of zero insertions could, in part, be confounded by invariant MAIT and iNKT cells.

Everyone who donated was a healthy Caucasian. Carrying unique molecular identifiers, the cDNA also gained a universal primer site through template switching. One entry per CDR3 protein, called by TCRdb with MiXCR from the 5' RACE reads. The sample lists some 1,700,000 distinct CDR3 sequences, around a third seen once, with over 0.25% in the top ten. The chain employs TRBV20-1 and TRBJ1-5; D ambiguous. This clonotype originated in a newborn girl in good health. What was sequenced was cord blood. In DNA form, the CDR3 reads TGCAGTGCTAGTTGGGGTTTGGGGTATAGCAATCAGCCCCAGCATTTT. It codes for CSASWGLGYSNQPQHF.